A single sample is the source of the 32 T cell receptor beta chains below, sequenced in a study of T-cell reconstitution after alpha-beta-depleted transplantation in children. Unique molecular identifiers were incorporated when the TCRbeta library was constructed. Using its own MiXCR run on the PCR reads, TCRdb lists one record per CDR3 protein. The sample includes hundreds of thousands of distinct CDR3 sequences, roughly 16% of them seen just once. The sequencing here drew on PBMCs, mostly from graft donor cells, taken 360 days after TCRalphabeta/CD19-depleted stem cell transplant. The receptors here all came from a boy in the first two years of life who had a stem cell transplant for Wiskott-Aldrich syndrome, so the T cells may come from the graft donor.

This clonotype has only a few counts. The V call is TRBV24-1, the J call TRBJ2-2; no clear D. The CDR3 totals 16 residues. CDR1 and CDR2 from the germline V gene are KGHDR and SFDVKD. With 3 bases removed from V and 4 bases from J, the gap between germline ends came to 14 bases. The CDR3 DNA is TGTGCCACCAGTGATGGCAAGGGATATTTCACCGGGGAGCTGTTTTTT. As protein: CATSDGKGYFTGELFF.

The chain employs TRBV4-3 and TRBJ2-1, with 8 bases that match TRBD2. Germline V gene data show CDR1 as LGHNA and CDR2 as YSLEER. V was pared by 4 bases and J by 9 bases, with 11 bases of the junction left unmatched. The CDR3 runs to 15 residues. The CDR3 nucleotides are TGCGCCAGCAGCCGCCGGGGAAGCGGGAGTGTTGAGCAGTTCTTC. Its translation: CASSRRGSGSVEQFF.

The J gene is TRBJ2-1, the V gene TRBV25-1, with a possible D match to TRBD2 (7 bases). CDR1 is MGHDK and CDR2 is SYGVNS in the germline V gene. CDR3 length: 18 residues. V gave up 1 base and J gave up 5 bases, with 21 bases separating them. In nucleotides, the CDR3 is TGTGCCAGCAGTGAATTTGGCCTAGGGGGGGGAAGACACAATGAGCAGTTCTTC. It is translated as CASSEFGLGGGRHNEQFF.

This clonotype was picked up a small number of times. CDR3 DNA sequence: TGTGCCAGCTCACCACCAGGGGGCGTAAACACCGGGGAGCTGTTTTTT. This encodes CASSPPGGVNTGELFF. This chain links TRBV18 with TRBJ2-2, with 7 bases matching TRBD1. The germline CDR1 and CDR2 sequences are KGHSH and LQKENI. This CDR3 region has 16 residues. V was clipped by 0 bases and J by 2 bases; unmatched bases: 3.

This clonotype came up a few times. This chain connects TRBV29-1 to TRBJ2-1; D is uncertain. Germline CDR1 reads SQVTM; CDR2 reads ANQGSEA. V was shortened by 5 bases and J by 4 bases, with 15 bases between the two germline ends. CDR3 length equals 14 residues. This CDR3 reads CSVCFVWAYNEQFF. The CDR3, as DNA: TGCAGCGTTTGTTTCGTTTGGGCGTACAATGAGCAGTTCTTC.

This clonotype was found a few times. The chain links TRBV28 to TRBJ2-5, with D uncertain. Germline V gene lookup returns CDR1 MDHEN and CDR2 SYDVKM. V was cut by 5 bases and J by 7 bases, with 11 bases left in between. The CDR3 is 12 amino acids. This CDR3 is CASSPPLGTQYF. The CDR3 coding sequence is TGTGCCAGCAGTCCTCCTCTAGGGACCCAGTACTTC.

This chain uses TRBV6-5 with TRBJ2-1; D tentatively fits TRBD1 or TRBD2 (6 bases each). The CDR3 has 17 residues. The germline gives CDR1 MNHEY, CDR2 SVGAGI. The V gene lost 2 bases and the J gene lost 7 bases, with 21 bases spanning the gap. CDR3 residues: CASSYNLRGKGGNEQFF. CDR3 DNA: TGTGCCAGCAGTTACAACCTCCGGGGGAAAGGGGGAAATGAGCAGTTCTTC.

In its sample, this clonotype was seen a few times. This chain links TRBV29-1 with TRBJ2-3, with 8 bases that match TRBD2. V trimming: 8 bases; J trimming: 1 base; junction bases outside the gene matches: 8. CDR1 SQVTM and CDR2 ANQGSEA come from the germline V gene. The CDR3 runs 14 residues. CDR3 loop: CSSQRGSRTDTQYF. CDR3 DNA: TGCAGCAGCCAGCGGGGGAGTCGCACAGATACGCAGTATTTT.

The V call is TRBV23-1, the J call TRBJ2-7, with no clear D. TRBV23-1 counts as an open reading frame of uncertain function. Deletions cut 2 bases from V and 3 bases from J, with 17 bases between. The CDR3 consists of 16 residues. The CDR3 loop reads CASSQPPSSTVYEQYF. The CDR3 DNA reads as TGCGCCAGCAGTCAACCCCCGAGCAGTACGGTCTACGAGCAGTACTTC.

This clonotype was seen repeatedly, ten times or more. The V call is TRBV18, the J call TRBJ2-5, with D possibly matching TRBD1 (6 bases). The CDR3 length is 14 residues. Per the germline V gene, CDR1 is KGHSH and CDR2 is LQKENI. V was cut by 3 bases and J by 2 bases, with 10 bases left in between. In nucleotides, the CDR3 is TGTGCCAGCTCACCTAGGACAGCTCAAGAGACCCAGTACTTC. Protein sequence: CASSPRTAQETQYF.

This chain uses TRBV12-3 or TRBV12-4 with TRBJ1-5; weak D call: TRBD1 (6 bases). The germline V and J ends were trimmed by 5 bases and 0 bases, with 17 bases remaining between them. The CDR3 sequence is 17 residues long. This chain's CDR3 is CASSARPRGGSNQPQHF. DNA of the CDR3: TGTGCCAGCAGTGCCAGACCCAGGGGAGGTAGCAATCAGCCCCAGCATTTT.

The chain is built from TRBV18 and TRBJ2-5; 11 nucleotides agree with TRBD2. This CDR3 has 16 residues. CDR1 KGHSH and CDR2 LQKENI come from the germline V gene. With 6 bases clipped from V and 4 bases from J, the junction kept 10 bases outside the gene matches. The CDR3 region has the DNA TGTGCCAGCTCCCGCCGAGTAGCGGGAGGGAGAGAGACCCAGTACTTC. Protein: CASSRRVAGGRETQYF.

The V and J genes are TRBV5-1 and TRBJ2-1; 7 nucleotides agree with TRBD2. There are 15 residues in the CDR3. The ends lost 3 bases at V and 6 bases at J; junction bases unmatched: 9. Germline CDR1 reads SGHRS; CDR2 reads YFSETQ. The CDR3 protein is CASSSRAGSFNEQFF. CDR3 coding DNA: TGCGCCAGCAGCTCCCGAGCGGGGTCTTTCAATGAGCAGTTCTTC.

This clonotype was observed a few times. The chain combines TRBV28 with TRBJ2-1, with 8 nucleotides matching TRBD2. The V segment lost 7 bases and the J segment 4 bases; nucleotides outside the gene matches: 12. The CDR3 totals 16 residues. The germline V gene has CDR1 MDHEN and CDR2 SYDVKM. The CDR3 region is CASNGASGGFYNEQFF. The DNA of the CDR3 is TGTGCCAGCAACGGGGCAAGCGGGGGTTTTTACAATGAGCAGTTCTTC. The whole variable domain, remainder taken from reference TRBV28 and TRBJ2-1, is DVKVTQSSRYLVKRTGEKVFLECVQDMDHENMFWYRQDPGLGLRLIYFSYDVKMKEKGDIPEGYSVSREKKERFSLILESASTNQTSMYLCASNGASGGFYNEQFFGPGTRLTVL.

The V call is TRBV15, the J call TRBJ2-3, with D perhaps being TRBD1 or TRBD2 (5 bases each). The CDR3 totals 15 residues. Trimming stripped 7 bases from V and 5 bases from J, with 19 bases between. Germline-derived CDR1 and CDR2 are LNHNV and YYDKDF (reference sequence). The CDR3 protein is CATTGPPSSGDTQYF. The CDR3 nucleotides are TGTGCCACCACGGGGCCTCCCTCCAGTGGAGATACGCAGTATTTT.

This clonotype was seen repeatedly, ten times or more. This chain links TRBV10-3 with TRBJ2-7; 9 bases map to TRBD1. The junction had 7 bases not matched to a gene; V was cut back by 7 bases and J by 3 bases. CDR1 and CDR2 (germline): ENHRY, SYGVKD. The CDR3 consists of 14 residues. The CDR3 reads CAIMRDRVSYEQYF. CDR3 DNA: TGTGCCATCATGCGGGACAGGGTAAGCTACGAGCAGTACTTC.

There are a few counts of this clonotype. This chain joins TRBV11-2 and TRBJ2-1; 10 nucleotides match TRBD2. CDR3 length: 19 amino acids. Germline CDR1 reads SGHAT; CDR2 reads FQNNGV. Trimming removed 8 bases from V and 5 bases from J; junction bases left unmatched: 21. CDR3 DNA: TGTGCCAGCCAGGTAGAAGGGGGATCTAGCGGGGGAGCGAACAATGAGCAGTTCTTC. Its translation: CASQVEGGSSGGANNEQFF.

A few counts support this clonotype. This chain uses TRBV5-5 with TRBJ2-5; 10 nucleotides align to TRBD1. This CDR3 comprises 14 residues. V shed 4 bases, J shed 5 bases, and the junction held 5 bases outside the gene matches. CDR1 is SGHKS, CDR2 YYEKEE, per germline (reference sequence). The CDR3 region is CASSQGQGDETQYF. The CDR3 bases are TGTGCCAGCAGCCAAGGACAGGGGGACGAGACCCAGTACTTC.

The DNA for the CDR3 is TGTGCCACCAGCTTGGCTAGCGCGGACAATGAGCAGTTCTTC. Encoded protein: CATSLASADNEQFF. The chain combines TRBV15 with TRBJ2-1, with D possibly matching TRBD2 (6 bases). CDR1 and CDR2 (germline): LNHNV, YYDKDF (reference sequence). The V end was cut by 5 bases, the J end by 5 bases, with 13 bases between. The CDR3 has 14 residues.

Only a few counts were recorded for this clonotype. At one end, the junction sequence differs from germline, possibly due to a read error. The chain couples TRBV6-1 to TRBJ2-7, with a weak D call TRBD1 (5 bases). CDR3 length: 14 amino acids. Germline lookup yields CDR1 MNHNS and CDR2 SASEGT. CDR3 protein: CASREDSNSYEQYF. In DNA form, the CDR3 reads TGTGCCAGCAGGGAAGACAGCAATTCCTACGAGCAGTACTTC.

The chain is built from TRBV11-1 and TRBJ2-1, with a possible D match to TRBD2 (5 bases). This CDR3 has 14 amino acids. Trimming took 7 bases from V and 5 from J, leaving 15 bases between them. CDR1 is SGHAT and CDR2 is FQDESV in the germline V gene (reference sequence). CDR3 in DNA: TGTGCCAGCATCGGGTCTAGCAGCGACAATGAGCAGTTCTTC. Its translation is CASIGSSSDNEQFF.

This clonotype has more than one count but fewer than ten. This rearrangement joins TRBV3-1 to TRBJ2-7; 10 nucleotides align to TRBD2. The CDR3 has 17 amino acids. Unmatched junction bases numbered 13, after V lost 4 bases and J lost 4 bases. From germline, CDR1 is LGHDT and CDR2 YNNKEL (reference sequence). The CDR3 DNA is TGTGCCAGCAGCCCCGGAGTGAGCGGGGGGGCGATTTACGAGCAGTACTTC. Protein: CASSPGVSGGAIYEQYF.

This clonotype appeared a few times. The chain recombines TRBV5-6 with TRBJ2-7; a weak D match, TRBD2 (6 bases). CDR3 length equals 14 residues. Germline CDR1 is SGHDT and CDR2 is YYEEEE. The germline V and J ends were trimmed by 4 bases and 0 bases, with 11 bases remaining between them. As DNA, the CDR3 is TGTGCCAGCAGCGCGGGACGCTACTCCTACGAGCAGTACTTC. Its translation: CASSAGRYSYEQYF.

This chain joins TRBV11-1 and TRBJ2-3; 11 positions agree with TRBD2. V lost 1 base and J lost 1; bases outside the gene matches: 10. Germline assignment: CDR1 SGHAT and CDR2 FQDESV (reference sequence). This CDR3 has 19 amino acids. CDR3 in DNA: TGTGCCAGCAGCTTAGGGCGCCCTAGCGGGAGGAGAGGCACAGATACGCAGTATTTT. It yields the protein CASSLGRPSGRRGTDTQYF. The full variable domain, rest sourced from reference TRBV11-1 and TRBJ2-3, is EAEVAQSPRYKITEKSQAVAFWCDPISGHATLYWYRQILGQGPELLVQFQDESVVDDSQLPKDRFSAERLKGVDSTLKIQPAELGDSAMYLCASSLGRPSGRRGTDTQYFGPGTRLTVL.

This clonotype was observed many times. The chain links TRBV3-1 to TRBJ1-1, with 9 bases matching TRBD1. The V and J ends lost 1 base and 5 bases, in that order; junction bases with no gene match: 5. The CDR3 contains 15 residues. Per germline, CDR1 LGHDT and CDR2 YNNKEL (reference sequence). The CDR3 protein is CASSQGDREKTEAFF. The CDR3 DNA reads as TGTGCCAGCAGCCAAGGGGACAGGGAAAAGACTGAAGCTTTCTTT. The variable domain in full, with the rest retrieved from reference TRBV3-1 and TRBJ1-1, is DTAVSQTPKYLVTQMGNDKSIKCEQNLGHDTMYWYKQDSKKFLKIMFSYNNKELIINETVPNRFSPKSPDKAHLNLHINSLELGDSAVYFCASSQGDREKTEAFFGQGTRLTVV.

The table lists this clonotype with many counts. The rearrangement joins TRBV9 to TRBJ2-7; 9 bases match TRBD1. Germline loops: CDR1 SGDLS, CDR2 YYNGEE. The CDR3 is 13 residues long. With V trimmed by 4 bases and J by 6 bases, 5 bases remained unmatched. CDR3 sequence reads: CASSPGQGGEQYF. CDR3 in DNA: TGTGCCAGCAGCCCGGGACAGGGAGGCGAGCAGTACTTC.

This clonotype was detected only a few times. The rearrangement links TRBV7-2 to TRBJ2-3; D is possibly TRBD2 (5 bases). V dropped 5 bases and J dropped 2 bases, with 20 bases sitting between them. Germline CDR1 and CDR2: SGHTA and FQGNSA. CDR3 length equals 17 residues. CDR3 sequence: CASSPHGRVPTTDTQYF. The CDR3, as DNA: TGTGCCAGCAGCCCTCACGGGCGGGTTCCTACCACAGATACGCAGTATTTT.

This clonotype was seen more than once but under ten times. The CDR3 spells CASRLGQAYQPQHF. The CDR3 region has the DNA TGTGCCAGCAGACTGGGACAGGCATATCAGCCCCAGCATTTT. The chain has TRBV12-3 or TRBV12-4 and TRBJ1-5; 8 bases map to TRBD1. This CDR3 is built from 14 residues. The V gene end was trimmed by 6 bases and the J gene end by 5 bases; junction bases not matched to a gene: 6.

The chain combines TRBV5-4 with TRBJ1-2, with unresolved D. The CDR3 is 14 amino acids. Between the trimmed V and J ends, which lost 3 bases and 2 bases, there was a span of 11 bases. Per germline, CDR1 SGHNT and CDR2 YYREEE (reference sequence). The CDR3 reads CASSSRMVNYGYTF. As DNA, the CDR3 is TGTGCCAGCAGCTCCCGGATGGTAAACTATGGCTACACCTTC.

V gene TRBV29-1 combines with J gene TRBJ2-3, with no clear D. The germline V and J ends were trimmed by 3 bases and 2 bases, with 15 bases remaining between them. Germline V CDR1 and CDR2: SQVTM, ANQGSEA. The CDR3 runs to 15 residues. CDR3: CSVDKSRSNTDTQYF. CDR3 bases: TGCAGCGTTGACAAGTCTCGGTCAAACACAGATACGCAGTATTTT.

This clonotype was detected only a few times. The chain links TRBV29-1 to TRBJ1-4; D is unresolved. Trimming removed 1 base from V and 7 bases from J, with 7 bases in between. The CDR3 totals 12 residues. In germline, CDR1 is SQVTM, CDR2 ANQGSEA. In DNA form, the CDR3 reads TGCAGCGTTGAAGGGGTTGGTGAAAAACTGTTTTTT. This encodes CSVEGVGEKLFF.

This clonotype turned up a few times. The chain uses TRBV5-6 and TRBJ2-1; perhaps TRBD2 as D (6 bases). Trimming left V 5 bases short and J 3 bases short, with 12 bases between. Per the germline V gene, CDR1 is SGHDT and CDR2 is YYEEEE. The CDR3 has 14 amino acids. The CDR3 nucleotides are TGTGCCAGCAGACCCCTGGGGGGCTACAATGAGCAGTTCTTC. Its translation is CASRPLGGYNEQFF.